This record looks at one T cell receptor (beta chain) sequence and its context. The antigen this receptor binds is unknown. No base quality information exists; no much larger clone differs at one position. This sample is part of a study of blood T cell repertoires in COVID-19 (dated by TCRdb to 2019 to 2021). About the full investigation: Samples covering the acute and convalescent phases of COVID-19 were provided by collaborators in the United States, Italy and Spain. The material from the prospective study consisted of cDNA or gDNA derived from T cells, B-cell-depleted T cells, or PBMCs. Samples were obtained from the ongoing ImmuneRACE study (first 160 participants) and from some 1,300 subjects provided by 6 global collaborators. The sample metadata nearly always contained a de-identified subject ID, COVID-19 status, age in years and sex. Subjects who had been exposed to COVID-19, were actively infected with it, or had recovered from it provided the deeply sampled blood TCRbeta repertoires that made up the dataset. The repertoires were made available in a free public database intended to serve as a resource for research on the immune response to SARS-CoV-2. Where available, HLA class I and class II types were obtained from metadata supplied by the sample provider rather than from assay-based typing.

Participants in the prospective study were enrolled through a virtual design, were aged about 18 to 90 years, and lived in about two dozen United States geographic areas. In the prospective study, participants were assigned to cohorts based on the clinical history participants reported in a screening survey and a study questionnaire. For ImmuneRACE Cohort 3, a participant was defined as recovered based on two consecutive negative NP/OP PCR tests, clearance by a healthcare professional, or resolution of symptoms. Each participant in the prospective study had whole blood, serum and a nasopharyngeal or oropharyngeal swab collected by mobile phlebotomists. Participants in the prospective study had the option to provide additional blood draws and questionnaires over a roughly 2-month period. Blood samples from the prospective study were shipped frozen or at room temperature prior to DNA extraction.

The immunoSEQ Assay, a bias-controlled multiplex PCR, was used to amplify TCRbeta CDR3 regions from genomic DNA. As for the original processing: Nucleated cell counts per sample were estimated from amplification of reference gene primers within the assay. To quantify the absolute abundance of each unique TCRbeta CDR3 rearrangement, sequence reads were collapsed and filtered. For each sample, productive Simpson clonality was calculated as the square root of Simpson's diversity index across productive rearrangements. TCRdb's version of the immuneACCESS table is confined to in-frame rearrangements and falls short of the full clone set. An unresolved V gene accounts for under half of the shortfall where checked; the remainder is of unknown origin. V and J calls and clone size come straight from that table; D and trimming were deduced from the DNA. This sample comprises about 200,000 clones, more than 80% of them detected only once. The top ten clonotypes cover roughly 8.8% of the sample.

What the study reported, not specific to this receptor: How much clinical and demographic metadata was included differed by source and by participant, and the metadata was provided uncurated.

The specimen was PBMCs or T cells enriched from blood (not recorded which). The receptor's source is a woman aged 18-29 years who had recovered from COVID-19.

The DNA sequence is given as TGTGCCTGGAAGAGACAGGGGTACAATGAGCAGTTCTTC. This codes for CAWKRQGYNEQFF. The sequence joins TRBV30 to TRBJ2-1, with 8 middle bases fitting TRBD1. The CDR3 spans 13 residues, from the cysteine through the phenylalanine. Only the CDR3 DNA stays, 39 bases, in frame from base 1. The germline V gene (reference sequence) supplies CDR1 GTSNPN and CDR2 SVGIG. At the junction V is shortened by 4 bases and J by 4 bases; bases outside the gene matches: 3. With all but the CDR3 taken from the reference TRBV30 and TRBJ2-1 genes, the full variable domain is: SQTIHQWPATLVQPVGSPLSLECTVEGTSNPNLYWYRQAAGRGLQLLFYSVGIGQISSEVPQNLSASRPQDRQFILSSKKLLLSDSGFYLCAWKRQGYNEQFFGPGTRLTVL.